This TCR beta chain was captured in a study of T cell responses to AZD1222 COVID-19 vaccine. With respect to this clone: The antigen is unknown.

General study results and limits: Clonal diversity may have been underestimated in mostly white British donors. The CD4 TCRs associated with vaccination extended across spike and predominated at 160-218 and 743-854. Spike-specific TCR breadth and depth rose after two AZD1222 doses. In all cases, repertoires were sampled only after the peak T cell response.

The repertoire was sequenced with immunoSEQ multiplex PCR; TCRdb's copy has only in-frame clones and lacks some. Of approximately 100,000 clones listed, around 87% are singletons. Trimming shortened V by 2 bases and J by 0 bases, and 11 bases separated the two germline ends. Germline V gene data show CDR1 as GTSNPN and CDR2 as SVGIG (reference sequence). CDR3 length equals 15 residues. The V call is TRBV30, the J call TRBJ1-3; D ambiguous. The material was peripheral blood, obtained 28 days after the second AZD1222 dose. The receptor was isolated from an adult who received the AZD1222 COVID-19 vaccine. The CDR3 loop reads CAWSSDTFSGNTIYF. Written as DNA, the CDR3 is TGTGCCTGGAGTTCCGACACCTTCTCTGGAAACACCATATATTTT.